The subject of this entry is one T cell receptor beta chain. Its antigen is as yet unknown. This sample is drawn from a study of cytomegalovirus exposure and HLA in healthy donors. Study-level points and caveats: Reports described diagnosis of cytomegalovirus status by the classifier as highly specific and sensitive. Most CMV-associated TCR beta chains appeared HLA-restricted in a later analysis. The study listed 164 cytomegalovirus-associated TCR beta chains. Previous analysis showed most TCR beta V segments were productive about 87% or about 30% of the time.

The PCR was carried out with 60 Vbeta primers and 13 Jbeta primers. Produced via immunoSEQ multiplex PCR; TCRdb's table is partial and in-frame only. The sample lists more than 95,000 clones, around three quarters seen once, with 3.4% in the top ten. Germline CDR1 MDHEN, CDR2 SYDVKM. V lost 9 bases to trimming and J lost 2 bases; unmatched junction nucleotides: 11. The CDR3 has 15 amino acids. The TCR originated in a young man in good health and CMV-seronegative. This rearrangement joins TRBV28 to TRBJ2-5; 8 bases align to TRBD1. Material: PBMCs. The CDR3 sequence is CASGLGTGGQETQYF. The DNA for the CDR3 is TGTGCCAGTGGTTTAGGGACAGGAGGTCAAGAGACCCAGTACTTC.